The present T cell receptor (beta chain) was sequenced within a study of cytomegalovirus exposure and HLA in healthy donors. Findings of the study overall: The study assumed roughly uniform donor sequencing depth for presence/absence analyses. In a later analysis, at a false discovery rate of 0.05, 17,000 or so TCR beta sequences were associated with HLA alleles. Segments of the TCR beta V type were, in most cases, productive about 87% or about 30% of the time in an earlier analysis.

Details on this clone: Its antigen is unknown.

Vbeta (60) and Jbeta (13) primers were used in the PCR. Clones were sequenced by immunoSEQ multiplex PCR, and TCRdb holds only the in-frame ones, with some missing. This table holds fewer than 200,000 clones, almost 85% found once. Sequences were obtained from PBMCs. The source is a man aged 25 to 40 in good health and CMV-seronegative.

For the CDR3, the DNA is TGCGCCAGCAGCTGGGGAGGCGGTGGCGGGGAGCTGTTTTTT. This sequence encodes CASSWGGGGGELFF. The rearrangement uses TRBV5-1 and TRBJ2-2, with D possibly TRBD2 on 6 matching bases. V was trimmed by 3 bases and J by 7 bases, leaving 13 bases between them. Germline CDR1 reads SGHRS; CDR2 reads YFSETQ. The CDR3 totals 14 residues.